This T cell receptor beta chain was sequenced in a study of CD8+CD57+ T cells in acquired aplastic anemia. Study-wide background: Sorted cells (CD4+ and CD8+) yielded DNA amounts that averaged approximately 3 ug.

For CDR3 and TCR beta VDJ profiling, genomic DNA was the template used. TCRdb reprocessed the reads with MiXCR, giving one entry per CDR3 protein. The sample carries under 200,000 distinct CDR3 sequences, less than 60% recorded once. V lost 0 bases to trimming and J lost 4 bases, with 4 bases between them. Germline CDR1 reads ENHRY; CDR2 reads SYGVKD. The CDR3 loop spans 13 amino acids. Findings of the study overall: The number of CD8+ CDR3 sequences shared by patients and controls was 25 to 35.

Regarding this clonotype: Its cognate antigen is unknown.

The sequenced patients had an expansion of CD8+CD57+ cells seen by flow cytometry. When blood sampling took place, the patients had received no therapy. The clonotype originates from a human donor with aplastic anemia. The chain is built from TRBV10-3 and TRBJ1-3; no clear D. Sequenced material: sorted CD4+, CD8+, or CD8+CD57+ T cells (not recorded which) from PBMCs. In DNA form, the CDR3 reads TGTGCCATCAGTGAGTCGGCGGGAAACACCATATATTTT. This encodes CAISESAGNTIYF.